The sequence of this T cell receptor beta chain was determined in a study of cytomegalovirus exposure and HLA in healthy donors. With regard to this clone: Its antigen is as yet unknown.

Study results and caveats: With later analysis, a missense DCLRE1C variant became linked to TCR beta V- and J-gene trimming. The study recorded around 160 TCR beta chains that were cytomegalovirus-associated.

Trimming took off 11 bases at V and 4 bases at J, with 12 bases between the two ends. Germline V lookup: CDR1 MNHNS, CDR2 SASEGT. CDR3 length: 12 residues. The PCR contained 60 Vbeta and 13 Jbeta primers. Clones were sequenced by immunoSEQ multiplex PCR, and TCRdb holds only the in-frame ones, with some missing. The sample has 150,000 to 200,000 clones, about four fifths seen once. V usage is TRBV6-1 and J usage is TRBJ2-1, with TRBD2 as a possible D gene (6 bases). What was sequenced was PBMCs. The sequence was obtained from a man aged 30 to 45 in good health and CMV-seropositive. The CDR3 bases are TGTGCCGCGGGACCAAAGTACAATGAGCAGTTCTTC. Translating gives CAAGPKYNEQFF.